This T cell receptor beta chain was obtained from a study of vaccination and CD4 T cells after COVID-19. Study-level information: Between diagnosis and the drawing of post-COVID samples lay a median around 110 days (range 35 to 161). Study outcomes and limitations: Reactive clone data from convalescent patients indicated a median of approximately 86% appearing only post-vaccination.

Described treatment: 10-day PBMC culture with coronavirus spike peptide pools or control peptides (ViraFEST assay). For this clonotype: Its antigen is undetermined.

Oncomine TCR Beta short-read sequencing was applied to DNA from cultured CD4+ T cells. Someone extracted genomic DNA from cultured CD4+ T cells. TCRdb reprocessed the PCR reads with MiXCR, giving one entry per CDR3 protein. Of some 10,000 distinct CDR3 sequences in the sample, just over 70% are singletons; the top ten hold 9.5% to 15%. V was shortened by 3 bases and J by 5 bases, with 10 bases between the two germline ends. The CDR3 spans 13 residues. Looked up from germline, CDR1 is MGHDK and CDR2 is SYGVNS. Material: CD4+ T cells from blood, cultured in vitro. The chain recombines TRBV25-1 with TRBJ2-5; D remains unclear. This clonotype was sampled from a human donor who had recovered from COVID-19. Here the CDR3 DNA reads TGTGCCAGCAGTGACCGGATCCCCGAGACCCAGTACTTC. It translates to CASSDRIPETQYF. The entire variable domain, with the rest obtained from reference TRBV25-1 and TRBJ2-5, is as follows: EADIYQTPRYLVIGTGKKITLECSQTMGHDKMYWYQQDPGMELHLIHYSYGVNSTEKGDLSSESTVSRIRTEHFPLTLESARPSHTSQYLCASSDRIPETQYFGPGTRLLVL.